The clone carrying this T cell receptor (beta chain) came up once. Its matching antigen is unknown. This sample stems from a study of T cell responses to AZD1222 COVID-19 vaccine. General observations from the study: Increases in Spike-specific TCR breadth and depth were seen after two AZD1222 doses. Spike-wide coverage was observed for vaccine-associated CD4 TCRs, with dominant responses at 160-218 and 743-854.

Sequencing was performed with immunoSEQ multiplex PCR; in TCRdb, only in-frame clones are kept and a portion is missing. The sample records over 100,000 clones, over 85% being singletons. V gave up 4 bases and J gave up 2 bases; unmatched junction bases: 7. Germline V gives CDR1 LNHDA, CDR2 SQIVND (reference sequence). This CDR3 has 15 amino acids. The chain couples TRBV19 to TRBJ2-7; 8 nucleotides agree with TRBD1. This receptor was taken from an adult in good health. The sample in question was peripheral blood, obtained on day 0 of AZD1222 vaccination. The CDR3 sequence: CASSTSSGGPYEQYF. The CDR3 DNA is TGTGCCAGTAGTACATCCTCAGGGGGCCCCTACGAGCAGTACTTC.